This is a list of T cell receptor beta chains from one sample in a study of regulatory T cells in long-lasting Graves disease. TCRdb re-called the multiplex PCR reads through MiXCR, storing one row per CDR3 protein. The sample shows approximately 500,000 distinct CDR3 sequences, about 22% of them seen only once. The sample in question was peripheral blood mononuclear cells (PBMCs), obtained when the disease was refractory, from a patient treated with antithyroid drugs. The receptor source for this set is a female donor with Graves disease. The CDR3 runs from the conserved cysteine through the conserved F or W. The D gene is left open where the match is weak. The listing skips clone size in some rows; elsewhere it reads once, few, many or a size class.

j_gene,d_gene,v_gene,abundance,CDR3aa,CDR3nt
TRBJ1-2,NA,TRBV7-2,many,CASSLGSKNGYTF,TGTGCCAGCAGCTTAGGGAGCAAAAATGGCTACACCTTC
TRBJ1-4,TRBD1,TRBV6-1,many,CASSPDRDGEKLFF,TGTGCCAGCAGCCCGGACAGGGACGGGGAAAAACTGTTTTTT
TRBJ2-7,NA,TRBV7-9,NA,CASSLALGADYEQYF,TGTGCCAGCAGCTTAGCGCTCGGGGCCGACTACGAGCAGTACTTC
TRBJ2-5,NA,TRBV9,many,CASSVAGRENQETQYF,TGTGCCAGCAGCGTAGCAGGCCGAGAGAACCAAGAGACCCAGTACTTC
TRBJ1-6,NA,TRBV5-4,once,CASSLWNSPLHF,TGTGCCAGCAGCTTGTGGAATTCACCCCTCCACTTT
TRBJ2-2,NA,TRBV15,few,CATSILSRSGPGELFF,TGTGCCACCAGCATTTTGTCCCGCTCGGGACCCGGGGAGCTGTTTTTT
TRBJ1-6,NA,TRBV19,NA,CASTSHWANSPLHF,TGTGCCAGTACTTCCCATTGGGCTAATTCACCCCTCCACTTT
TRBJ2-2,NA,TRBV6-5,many,CASSYFGGGTGELFF,TGTGCCAGCAGTTACTTCGGGGGCGGGACCGGGGAGCTGTTTTTT
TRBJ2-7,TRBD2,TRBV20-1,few,CSASPQSGAGGYYEQYF,TGCAGTGCTAGCCCCCAGAGTGGAGCGGGAGGGTATTACGAGCAGTACTTC
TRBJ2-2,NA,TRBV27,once,CASSLTEITNTGELFF,TGTGCCAGCAGTCTGACAGAAATCACGAACACCGGGGAGCTGTTTTTT
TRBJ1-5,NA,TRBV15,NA,CATSRIKDVPGINQPQHF,TGTGCCACCAGCCGAATAAAAGATGTGCCAGGAATAAATCAGCCCCAGCATTTT
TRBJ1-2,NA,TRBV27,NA,CASSLIREAPYGYTF,TGTGCCAGCAGTTTAATTAGGGAGGCTCCCTATGGCTACACCTTC
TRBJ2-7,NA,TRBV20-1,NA,CSAETDQNLYEQYF,TGCAGTGCTGAGACGGACCAGAACTTATACGAGCAGTACTTC
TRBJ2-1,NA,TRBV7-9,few,CASSLAGVNEQFF,TGTGCCAGCAGCTTAGCAGGGGTCAATGAGCAGTTCTTC
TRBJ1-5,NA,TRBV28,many,CASSFIGVYNQPQHF,TGTGCCAGCAGTTTTATAGGGGTCTACAATCAGCCCCAGCATTTT
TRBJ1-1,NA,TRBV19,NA,CASSLRPGTSGGTEAFF,TGTGCCAGTAGCCTACGTCCCGGGACTAGCGGGGGCACTGAAGCTTTCTTT
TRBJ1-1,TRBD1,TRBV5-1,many,CASSHGGQNLNTEAFF,TGCGCCAGCAGCCACGGGGGACAGAACCTGAACACTGAAGCTTTCTTT
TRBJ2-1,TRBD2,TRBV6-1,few,CAQNTSGYYNEQFF,TGTGCCCAGAACACTAGCGGGTATTACAATGAGCAGTTCTTC
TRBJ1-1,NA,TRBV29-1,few,CSVEDLGWEAFF,TGCAGCGTTGAAGATCTAGGGTGGGAAGCTTTCTTT
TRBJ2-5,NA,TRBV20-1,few,CSAKIPRGETQYF,TGCAGTGCTAAGATACCGAGGGGGGAGACCCAGTACTTC
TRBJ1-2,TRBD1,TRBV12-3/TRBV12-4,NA,CASSLLSPGQGLEGYTF,TGTGCCAGCAGTCTACTTTCTCCGGGACAGGGATTGGAAGGCTACACCTTC
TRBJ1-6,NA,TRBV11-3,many,CASSSGIAAYNSPLHF,TGTGCCAGCAGCTCCGGGATCGCCGCTTATAATTCACCCCTCCACTTT
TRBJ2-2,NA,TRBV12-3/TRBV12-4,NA,CASSPGANTGELFF,TGTGCCAGCAGCCCCGGGGCAAACACCGGGGAGCTGTTTTTT
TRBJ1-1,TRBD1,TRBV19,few,CASSSPGQGVHTEAFF,TGTGCCAGTAGTAGCCCGGGACAGGGGGTTCACACTGAAGCTTTCTTT
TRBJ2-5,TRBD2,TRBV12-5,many,CASGFPTSGTSGVTGETQYF,TGTGCTAGTGGTTTCCCAACCTCCGGGACTAGCGGTGTTACCGGAGAGACCCAGTACTTC